The clone carrying this T cell receptor (beta chain) has only a few counts. Compared with germline, one end of the junction differs, possibly owing to a read error. TCRdb analysed the PCR reads with MiXCR anew, one entry per CDR3 protein. Among under 600,000 distinct CDR3 sequences listed, around 23% were seen once. This sample is drawn from a study of molecular identifiers for immune sequencing clone quantification. This CDR3 region has 20 residues. CDR1 is MGHRA and CDR2 is YSYEKL in the germline V gene. The material sequenced was naive CD8+ T cells from blood, with Jurkat cell RNA spiked in. Indicated subset: FACS-sorted CD8+CD4-CCR7+CD45RA+ naive T cells. V gene TRBV4-1 combines with J gene TRBJ1-1; 9 bases match TRBD1. The clonotype was recovered from a human donor in good health. Some libraries in this study had Jurkat cell RNA spiked in. CDR3 nucleotides: TGCGCCAGCAGCCCCCTTTCCGGGACAGGGAAGGCCCTCTCGAACACTGAATCTTTCTTT. It yields the protein CASSPLSGTGKALSNTESFF.